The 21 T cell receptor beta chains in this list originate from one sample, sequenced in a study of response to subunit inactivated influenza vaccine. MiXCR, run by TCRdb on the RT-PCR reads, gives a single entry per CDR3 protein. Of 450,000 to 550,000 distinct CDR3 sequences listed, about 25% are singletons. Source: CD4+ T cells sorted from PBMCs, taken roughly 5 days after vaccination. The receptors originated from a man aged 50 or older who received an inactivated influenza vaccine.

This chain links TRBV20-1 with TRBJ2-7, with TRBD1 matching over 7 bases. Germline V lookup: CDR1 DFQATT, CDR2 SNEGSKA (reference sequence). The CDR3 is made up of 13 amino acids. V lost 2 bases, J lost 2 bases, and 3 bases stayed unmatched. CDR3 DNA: TGCAGTGCTAGAAAGGGGACAGCCTACGAGCAGTACTTC. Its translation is CSARKGTAYEQYF.

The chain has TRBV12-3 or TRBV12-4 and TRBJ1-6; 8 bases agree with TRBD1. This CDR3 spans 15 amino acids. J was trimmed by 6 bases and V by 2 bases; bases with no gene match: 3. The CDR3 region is CASSLTGGFNSPLHF. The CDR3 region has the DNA TGTGCCAGCAGTTTAACAGGGGGTTTTAATTCACCCCTCCACTTT.

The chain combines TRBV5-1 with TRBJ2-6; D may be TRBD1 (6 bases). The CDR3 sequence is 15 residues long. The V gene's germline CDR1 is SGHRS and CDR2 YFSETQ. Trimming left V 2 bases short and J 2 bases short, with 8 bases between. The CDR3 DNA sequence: TGCGCCAGCAGCTTCAACAGGGCTGGGGCCAACGTCCTGACTTTC. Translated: CASSFNRAGANVLTF.

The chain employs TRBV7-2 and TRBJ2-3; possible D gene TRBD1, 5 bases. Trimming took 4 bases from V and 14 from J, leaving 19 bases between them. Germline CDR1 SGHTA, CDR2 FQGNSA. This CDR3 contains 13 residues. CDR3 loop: CASSYLLDQGTYF. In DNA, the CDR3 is TGTGCCAGCAGCTACCTTCTAGACCAGGGCACGTATTTT.

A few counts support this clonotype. The chain's CDR3 is CASSQNPRQGGTEAFF. The CDR3 nucleotides are TGTGCCAGCAGCCAAAACCCCCGACAGGGCGGGACTGAAGCTTTCTTT. The rearrangement uses TRBV4-2 and TRBJ1-1; 7 nucleotides align to TRBD1. The CDR3 is 16 amino acids. Germline V gene sequence: CDR1 LGHNA, CDR2 YNFKEQ. V trimming: 2 bases; J trimming: 5 bases; junction bases outside the gene matches: 11.

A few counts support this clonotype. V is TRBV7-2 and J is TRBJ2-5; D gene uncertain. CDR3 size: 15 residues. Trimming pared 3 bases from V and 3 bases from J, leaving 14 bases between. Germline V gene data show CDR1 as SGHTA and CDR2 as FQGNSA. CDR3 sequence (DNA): TGTGCCAGCAGCTTGAATAAGGGAAGTGAAGAGACCCAGTACTTC. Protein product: CASSLNKGSEETQYF.

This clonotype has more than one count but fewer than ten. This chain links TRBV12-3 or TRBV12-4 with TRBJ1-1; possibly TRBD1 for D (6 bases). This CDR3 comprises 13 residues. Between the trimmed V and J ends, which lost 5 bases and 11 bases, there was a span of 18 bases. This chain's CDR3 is CASSAGTPVPAFF. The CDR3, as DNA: TGTGCCAGCAGTGCTGGGACACCAGTTCCCGCTTTCTTT.

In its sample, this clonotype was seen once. The CDR3 DNA follows: TGTGCCATCAGCTTGGGACAGTTAAACTATGGCTACACCTTC. Amino acids: CAISLGQLNYGYTF. The chain combines TRBV10-3 with TRBJ1-2; 7 positions match TRBD1. The CDR3 is 14 amino acids. CDR1 and CDR2 from the germline V gene are ENHRY and SYGVKD. The J segment lost 2 bases and the V segment lost 6 bases, leaving 6 bases of the junction unmatched.

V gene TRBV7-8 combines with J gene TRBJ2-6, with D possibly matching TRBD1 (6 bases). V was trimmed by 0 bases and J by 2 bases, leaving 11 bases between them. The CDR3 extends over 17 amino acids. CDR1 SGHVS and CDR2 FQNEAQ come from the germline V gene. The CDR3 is CASSLAGQIAGANVLTF. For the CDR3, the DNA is TGTGCCAGCAGCTTAGCTGGACAGATTGCTGGGGCCAACGTCCTGACTTTC.

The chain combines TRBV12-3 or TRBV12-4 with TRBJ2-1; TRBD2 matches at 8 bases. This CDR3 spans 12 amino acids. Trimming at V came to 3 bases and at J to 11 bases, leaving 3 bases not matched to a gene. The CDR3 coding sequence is TGTGCCAGCAGTTTGAGCGGGAGTAAGCAGTTCTTC. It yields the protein CASSLSGSKQFF.

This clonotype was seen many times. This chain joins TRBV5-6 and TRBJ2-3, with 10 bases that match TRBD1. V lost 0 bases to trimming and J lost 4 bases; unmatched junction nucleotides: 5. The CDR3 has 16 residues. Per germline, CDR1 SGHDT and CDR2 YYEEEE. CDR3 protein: CASSLVWDRGSDTQYF. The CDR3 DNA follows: TGTGCCAGCAGCTTGGTGTGGGACAGGGGATCAGATACGCAGTATTTT.

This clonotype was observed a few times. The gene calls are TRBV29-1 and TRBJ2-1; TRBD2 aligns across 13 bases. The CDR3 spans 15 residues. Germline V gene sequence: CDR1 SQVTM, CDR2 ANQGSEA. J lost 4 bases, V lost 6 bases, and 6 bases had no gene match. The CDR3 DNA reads TGCAGCGTCCCCCGACTAGCGGGGGGATACAATGAGCAGTTCTTC. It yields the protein CSVPRLAGGYNEQFF.

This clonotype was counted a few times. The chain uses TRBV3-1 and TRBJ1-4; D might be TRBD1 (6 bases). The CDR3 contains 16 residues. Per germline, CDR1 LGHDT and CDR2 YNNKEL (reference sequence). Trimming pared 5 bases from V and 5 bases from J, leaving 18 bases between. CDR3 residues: CASSYWDTLGNEKLFF. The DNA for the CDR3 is TGTGCCAGCAGCTACTGGGACACCCTGGGAAATGAAAAACTGTTTTTT.

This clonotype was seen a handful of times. The CDR3 DNA reads TGCGCCAGCAGCTTGGCCCGAAGGGGCTACACCTTC. Protein product: CASSLARRGYTF. The chain has TRBV5-1 and TRBJ1-2; D gene uncertain. The V end lost 0 bases, the J end lost 8 bases, and 8 bases lay between the germline ends. This CDR3 contains 12 residues. Germline CDR1 is SGHRS and CDR2 is YFSETQ.

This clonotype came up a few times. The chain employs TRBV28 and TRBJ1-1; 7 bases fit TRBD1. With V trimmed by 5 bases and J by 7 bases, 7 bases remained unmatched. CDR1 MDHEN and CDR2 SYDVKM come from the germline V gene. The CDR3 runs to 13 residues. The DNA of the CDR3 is TGTGCCAGCAGTAAACCCGGGACAGTTGAAGCTTTCTTT. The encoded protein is CASSKPGTVEAFF.

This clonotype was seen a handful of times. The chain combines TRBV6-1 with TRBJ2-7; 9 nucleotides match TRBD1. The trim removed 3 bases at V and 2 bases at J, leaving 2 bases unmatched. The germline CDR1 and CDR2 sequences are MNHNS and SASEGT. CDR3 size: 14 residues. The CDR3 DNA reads TGTGCCAGCAGTGAGACAGGGGGTCCCTACGAGCAGTACTTC. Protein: CASSETGGPYEQYF.

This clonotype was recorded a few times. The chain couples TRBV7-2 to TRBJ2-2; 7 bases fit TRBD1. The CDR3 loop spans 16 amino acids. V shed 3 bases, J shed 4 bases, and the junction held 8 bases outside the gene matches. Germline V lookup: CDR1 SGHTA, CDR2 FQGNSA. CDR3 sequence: CASSFDRVSSTGELFF. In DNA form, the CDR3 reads TGTGCCAGCAGCTTTGACAGGGTTTCATCCACCGGGGAGCTGTTTTTT. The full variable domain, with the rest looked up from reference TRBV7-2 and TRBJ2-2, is GAGVSQSPSNKVTEKGKDVELRCDPISGHTALYWYRQSLGQGLEFLIYFQGNSAPDKSGLPSDRFSAERTGGSVSTLTIQRTQQEDSAVYLCASSFDRVSSTGELFFGEGSRLTVL.

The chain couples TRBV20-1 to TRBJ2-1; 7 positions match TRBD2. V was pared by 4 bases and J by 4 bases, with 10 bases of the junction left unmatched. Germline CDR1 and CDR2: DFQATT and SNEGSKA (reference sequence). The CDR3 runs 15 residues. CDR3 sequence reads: CSAKTMGLSYNEQFF. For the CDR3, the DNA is TGCAGTGCTAAAACTATGGGACTAAGTTACAATGAGCAGTTCTTC.

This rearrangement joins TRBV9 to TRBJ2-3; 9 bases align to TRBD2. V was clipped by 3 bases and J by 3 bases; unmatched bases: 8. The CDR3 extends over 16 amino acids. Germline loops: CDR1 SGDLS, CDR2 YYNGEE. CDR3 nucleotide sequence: TGTGCCAGCAGCGCAACCTCTAGCGGGGTAACAGATACGCAGTATTTT. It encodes CASSATSSGVTDTQYF.

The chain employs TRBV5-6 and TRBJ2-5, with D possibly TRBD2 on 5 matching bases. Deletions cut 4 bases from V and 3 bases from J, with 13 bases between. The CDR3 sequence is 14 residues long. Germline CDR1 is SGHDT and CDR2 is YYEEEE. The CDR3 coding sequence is TGTGCCAGCAGCCCCCCCGGGATCGAAGAGACCCAGTACTTC. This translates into CASSPPGIEETQYF.

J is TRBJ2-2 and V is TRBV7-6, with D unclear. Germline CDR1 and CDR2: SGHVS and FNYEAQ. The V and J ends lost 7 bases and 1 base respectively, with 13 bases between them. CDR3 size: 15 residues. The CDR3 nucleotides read TGTGCCAGCACGGCTAGAACGTTGAACACCGGGGAGCTGTTTTTT. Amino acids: CASTARTLNTGELFF.